This paragraph covers one T cell receptor beta chain sequence. The germline V gene encodes CDR1 KGHSH and CDR2 LQKENI. V lost 2 bases and J lost 0, with 10 bases in between. The CDR3 covers 15 residues. This record belongs to a study of blood T cell repertoires in COVID-19. Study-wide context: COVID-19 samples collected from the United States, Italy and Spain covered acute and convalescent phases. PBMCs, B-cell-depleted T cells, or T cells provided the cDNA or gDNA that made up the material.

Original analysis: From reference gene primer amplification, estimates of nucleated cell counts were derived. Here immunoSEQ multiplex PCR was the method, and the copy in TCRdb shows in-frame clones only, minus some. V, J and clone size reflect that table, while D and trimming were determined from the DNA. The sample contains over 15,000 clones, about 80% of which appear only once. The rearrangement uses TRBV18 and TRBJ1-2; D uncertain. Sequencing was carried out using peripheral blood. This receptor was obtained from a man aged 60 to 69 with active or convalescent COVID-19. The CDR3 sequence: CASSPGLVSNYGYTF. The CDR3 bases are TGTGCCAGCTCACCAGGTTTAGTTTCTAACTATGGCTACACCTTC. Full variable domain (rest looked up from reference TRBV18 and TRBJ1-2): NAGVMQNPRHLVRRRGQEARLRCSPMKGHSHVYWYRQLPEEGLKFMVYLQKENIIDESGMPKERFSAEFPKEGPSILRIQQVVRGDSAAYFCASSPGLVSNYGYTFGSGTRLTVV.